These 6 T cell receptor beta chains originate from one sample sequenced in a study of blood T cell repertoires in COVID-19. Some clones are missing from TCRdb's copy, which holds only in-frame ones; the method was immunoSEQ multiplex PCR. The sample lists roughly 400,000 clones; about 90% were seen once. Specimen: PBMCs or T cells enriched from blood (not recorded which). These receptors were collected from a man younger than 35 who had recovered from COVID-19.

The rearrangement joins TRBV6-1 to TRBJ1-1; D gene ambiguous. The V end was cut by 1 base, the J end by 5 bases, with 11 bases between. The germline V gene encodes CDR1 MNHNS and CDR2 SASEGT. The CDR3 spans 14 residues. The CDR3 DNA is TGTGCCAGCAGTGAAGGGAGCCACTCGACTGAAGCTTTCTTT. This sequence encodes CASSEGSHSTEAFF.

This chain joins TRBV7-9 and TRBJ1-2; D might be TRBD1 (6 bases). CDR3 size: 15 residues. CDR1 and CDR2 (germline): SEHNR, FQNEAQ (reference sequence). Deletions cut 2 bases from V and 2 bases from J, with 12 bases between. CDR3 loop: CASSLSWDTNYGYTF. The CDR3, as DNA: TGTGCCAGCAGCTTATCATGGGACACGAACTATGGCTACACCTTC.

This clone showed up just once. The V gene is TRBV10-1, the J gene TRBJ1-3; D is possibly TRBD1 (5 bases). Germline V lookup: CDR1 WNHNN, CDR2 SYGVQD (reference sequence). Trimming left V 8 bases short and J 0 bases short, with 8 bases between. CDR3 length: 13 residues. CDR3 residues: CASGTGSGNTIYF. DNA of the CDR3: TGCGCCAGCGGTACAGGCTCTGGAAACACCATATATTTT.

This clone has a single count. Lacking the conserved final phenylalanine or tryptophan, this CDR3 likely reflects a read error. No DNA is shown, since the ends of the CDR3 on it are uncertain; the CDR3 is the one TCRdb lists. This CDR3 reads CASSELVPRCPS. The chain employs TRBV6-1 and TRBJ1-2. A total of 12 residues make up the CDR3, ends included. Germline-derived CDR1 and CDR2 are MNHNS and SASEGT.

This chain links TRBV9 with TRBJ1-3; D is unresolved. With 0 bases removed from V and 0 bases from J, the gap between germline ends came to 10 bases. The CDR3 has 16 amino acids. Germline V gene data show CDR1 as SGDLS and CDR2 as YYNGEE. This chain's CDR3 is CASSVDQSLSGNTIYF. The DNA for the CDR3 is TGTGCCAGCAGCGTAGACCAGTCCCTCTCTGGAAACACCATATATTTT.

The chain recombines TRBV19 with TRBJ1-4, with TRBD1 as a possible D gene (6 bases). V lost 5 bases and J 3 bases, leaving 19 bases between the germline ends. CDR1 is LNHDA and CDR2 is SQIVND in the germline V gene (reference sequence). The CDR3 is 17 amino acids. The CDR3 DNA follows: TGTGCCAGTAGTCCCCTACCCACAGGGCCCGCTAATGAAAAACTGTTTTTT. Residues: CASSPLPTGPANEKLFF. The full variable domain, completed using reference TRBV19 and TRBJ1-4, is DGGITQSPKYLFRKEGQNVTLSCEQNLNHDAMYWYRQDPGQGLRLIYYSQIVNDFQKGDIAEGYSVSREKKESFPLTVTSAQKNPTAFYLCASSPLPTGPANEKLFFGSGTQLSVL.